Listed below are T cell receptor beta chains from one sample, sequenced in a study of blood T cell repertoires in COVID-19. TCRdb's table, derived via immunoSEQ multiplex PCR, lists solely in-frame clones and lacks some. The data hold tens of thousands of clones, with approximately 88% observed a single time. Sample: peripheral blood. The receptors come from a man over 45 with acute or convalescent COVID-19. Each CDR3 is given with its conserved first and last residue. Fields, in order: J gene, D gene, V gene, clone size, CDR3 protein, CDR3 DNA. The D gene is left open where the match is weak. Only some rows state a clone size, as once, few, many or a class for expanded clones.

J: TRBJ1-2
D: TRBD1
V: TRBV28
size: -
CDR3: CASTYRGQGRGSYTF
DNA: TGTGCCAGCACCTACCGCGGACAGGGGAGGGGAAGCTACACCTTC

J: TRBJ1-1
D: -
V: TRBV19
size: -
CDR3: CASSIPDMNTEAFF
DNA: TGTGCCAGTAGTATCCCGGACATGAACACTGAAGCTTTCTTT

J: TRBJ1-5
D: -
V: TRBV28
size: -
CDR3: CASRSGQVSNQPQHF
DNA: TGTGCCAGCAGGTCAGGGCAGGTTAGCAATCAGCCCCAGCATTTT

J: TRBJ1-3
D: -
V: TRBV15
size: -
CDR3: CATSSDSYSGNTIYF
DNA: TGTGCCACCAGCAGTGACAGCTACTCTGGAAACACCATATATTTT

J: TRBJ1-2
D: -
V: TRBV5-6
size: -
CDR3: CASSFYRSNYGYTF
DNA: TGTGCCAGCAGCTTTTACAGGAGTAACTATGGCTACACCTTC

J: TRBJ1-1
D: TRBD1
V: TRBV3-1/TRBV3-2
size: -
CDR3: CASSLTGVNTEAFF
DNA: TGTGCCAGCAGCCTGACAGGGGTTAACACTGAAGCTTTCTTT

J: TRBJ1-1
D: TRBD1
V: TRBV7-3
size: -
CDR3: CASSFDGTGKAFF
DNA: TGTGCCAGCAGCTTCGACGGGACAGGGAAAGCTTTCTTT

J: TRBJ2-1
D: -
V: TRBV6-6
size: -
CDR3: CASSYRDEQFF
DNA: TGTGCCAGCAGTTACCGGGATGAGCAGTTCTTC

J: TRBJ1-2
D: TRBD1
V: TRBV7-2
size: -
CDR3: CASSSTQGAYGYTF
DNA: TGTGCCAGCAGCTCTACACAGGGGGCGTATGGCTACACCTTC

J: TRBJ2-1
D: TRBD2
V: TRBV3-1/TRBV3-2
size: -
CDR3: CASSRTGTSNYEQFF
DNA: TGTGCCAGCAGCCGTACCGGGACTAGTAACTATGAGCAGTTCTTC

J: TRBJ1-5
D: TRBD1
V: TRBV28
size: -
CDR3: CASSSSLGQGGQPQHF
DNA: TGTGCCAGCAGTTCTTCCCTCGGACAGGGGGGTCAGCCCCAGCATTTT

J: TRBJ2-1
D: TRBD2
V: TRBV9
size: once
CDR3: CASSEGTSGQFF
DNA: TGTGCCAGCAGCGAAGGGACTAGCGGGCAGTTCTTC

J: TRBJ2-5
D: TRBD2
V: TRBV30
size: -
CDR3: CAWSRGGGTQYF
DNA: TGTGCCTGGAGTCGTGGGGGGGGGACCCAGTACTTC

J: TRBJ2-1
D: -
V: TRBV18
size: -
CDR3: CASSPERGAYNEQFF
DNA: TGTGCCAGCTCACCAGAAAGGGGCGCCTACAATGAGCAGTTCTTC

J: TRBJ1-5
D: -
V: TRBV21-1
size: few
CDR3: CASGFVGQGEMGQPQHF
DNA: TGTGCCAGCGGTTTTGTTGGACAGGGGGAGATGGGTCAGCCCCAGCATTTT

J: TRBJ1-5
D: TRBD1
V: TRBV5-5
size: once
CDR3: CASTPTGTGNQPQHF
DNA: TGTGCCAGCACCCCAACCGGGACAGGGAATCAGCCCCAGCATTTT

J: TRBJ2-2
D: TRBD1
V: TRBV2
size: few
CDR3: CASLQGAAGELFF
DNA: TGTGCCAGCCTTCAGGGGGCAGCCGGGGAGCTGTTTTTT

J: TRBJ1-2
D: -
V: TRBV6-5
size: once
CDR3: CASRRTENYGYTF
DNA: TGTGCCAGCAGGCGGACAGAAAACTATGGCTACACCTTC

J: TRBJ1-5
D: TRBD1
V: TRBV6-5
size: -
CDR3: CASSRTGGANQPQHF
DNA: TGTGCCAGCAGTCGAACAGGGGGCGCGAATCAGCCCCAGCATTTT

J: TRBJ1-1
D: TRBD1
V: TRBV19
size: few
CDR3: CATTGGLHTEAFF
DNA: TGTGCCACTACAGGGGGTTTACACACTGAAGCTTTCTTT

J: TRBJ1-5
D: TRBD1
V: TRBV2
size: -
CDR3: CASKGQGDQPQHF
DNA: TGTGCCAGCAAGGGACAGGGTGATCAGCCCCAGCATTTT

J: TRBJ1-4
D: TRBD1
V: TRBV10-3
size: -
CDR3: CAISESTGGTTNEKLFF
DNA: TGTGCCATCAGTGAGTCGACAGGGGGAACAACTAATGAAAAACTGTTTTTT

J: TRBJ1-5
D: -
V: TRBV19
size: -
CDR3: CASSIGQGTNQPQHF
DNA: TGTGCCAGTAGTATAGGCCAGGGGACCAATCAGCCCCAGCATTTT

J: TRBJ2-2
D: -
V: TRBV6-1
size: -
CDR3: CASSEVADTGELFF
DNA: TGTGCCAGCAGTGAAGTAGCAGACACCGGGGAGCTGTTTTTT

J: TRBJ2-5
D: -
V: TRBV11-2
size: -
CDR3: CASSPGETQYF
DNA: TGTGCCAGCAGTCCCGGGGAGACCCAGTACTTC

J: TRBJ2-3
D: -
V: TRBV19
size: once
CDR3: CASSTHDSYTDTQYF
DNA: TGTGCCAGTAGTACCCATGACTCCTACACAGATACGCAGTATTTT

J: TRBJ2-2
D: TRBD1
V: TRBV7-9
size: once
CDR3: CASSQGASNTGELFF
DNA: TGTGCCAGCAGCCAGGGGGCCTCGAACACCGGGGAGCTGTTTTTT

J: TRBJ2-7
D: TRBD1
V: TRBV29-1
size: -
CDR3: CSVGDRAYEQYF
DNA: TGCAGCGTTGGGGACAGGGCCTACGAGCAGTACTTC

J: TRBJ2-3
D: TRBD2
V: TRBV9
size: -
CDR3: CASSVRLAEVSSTDTQYF
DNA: TGTGCCAGCAGCGTACGACTAGCGGAGGTATCTAGCACAGATACGCAGTATTTT

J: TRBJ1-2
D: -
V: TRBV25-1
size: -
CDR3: CASSELRENYGYTF
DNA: TGTGCCAGCAGTGAATTGAGGGAGAACTATGGCTACACCTTC

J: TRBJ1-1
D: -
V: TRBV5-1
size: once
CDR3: CASSPGTSLTEAFF
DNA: TGCGCCAGCAGCCCAGGGACTTCCCTTACTGAAGCTTTCTTT

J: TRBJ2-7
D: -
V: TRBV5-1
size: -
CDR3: CASSLGVNEGHEQYF
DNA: TGCGCCAGCAGCTTGGGGGTTAATGAGGGTCACGAGCAGTACTTC

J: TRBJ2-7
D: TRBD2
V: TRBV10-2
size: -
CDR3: CASGGLAAYEQYF
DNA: TGCGCCAGCGGCGGGCTAGCGGCCTACGAGCAGTACTTC

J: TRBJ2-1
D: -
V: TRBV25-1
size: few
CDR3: CASSETGASTQALNEQFF
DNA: TGTGCCAGCAGTGAAACGGGAGCGAGTACACAGGCCCTCAATGAGCAGTTCTTC

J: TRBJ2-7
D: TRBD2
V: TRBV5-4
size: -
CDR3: CASSRTSGLKQYF
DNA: TGTGCCAGCAGTAGGACTAGCGGTCTCAAGCAGTACTTC